Listed here are 14 T cell receptor beta chains from one sample, sequenced in a study of blood T cell repertoires in COVID-19. This table comes from immunoSEQ multiplex PCR, and its TCRdb copy is limited to in-frame clones, with some not included. The table includes roughly 72,000 clones, 80% detected once. Source material: peripheral blood. These receptors were obtained from a man between 65 and 85 years old who had recovered from COVID-19.

The V call is TRBV9, the J call TRBJ1-1; 8 bases are shared with TRBD1. Trimming at V came to 2 bases and at J to 3 bases, leaving 12 bases not matched to a gene. Germline V CDR1 and CDR2: SGDLS, YYNGEE. The CDR3 loop spans 17 amino acids. CDR3 residues: CASSVSTGAPVDTEAFF. In DNA, the CDR3 is TGTGCCAGCAGCGTTTCGACAGGGGCTCCGGTTGACACTGAAGCTTTCTTT.

V usage is TRBV24-1 and J usage is TRBJ2-3; tentative D call: TRBD1 (5 bases). The germline V gene has CDR1 KGHDR and CDR2 SFDVKD. CDR3 length: 16 amino acids. The germline V and J ends were trimmed by 3 bases and 1 base, with 13 bases remaining between them. The chain's CDR3 is CATSDPQARGTDTQYF. The CDR3 bases are TGTGCCACCAGTGATCCACAGGCTAGGGGCACAGATACGCAGTATTTT.

The chain recombines TRBV5-4 with TRBJ2-1; D gene uncertain. There are 11 residues in the CDR3. Germline-derived CDR1 and CDR2 are SGHNT and YYREEE (reference sequence). Trimming removed 3 bases at V and 6 bases at J, with 4 bases between. The CDR3 region is CASSSINEQFF. The CDR3 region has the DNA TGTGCCAGCAGCTCAATCAATGAGCAGTTCTTC.

This clone came up once. This sequence joins TRBV5-4 and TRBJ2-1, with 8 bases that match TRBD2. Per germline, CDR1 SGHNT and CDR2 YYREEE (reference sequence). The CDR3 totals 16 residues. Trimming cost V 2 bases and J 8 bases; bases outside gene matches: 12. CDR3 protein: CASSFKSSGGGDEQFF. Written as DNA, the CDR3 is TGTGCCAGCAGCTTCAAATCAAGCGGGGGCGGAGATGAGCAGTTCTTC.

This clone has a handful of counts. The V call is TRBV7-2, the J call TRBJ1-4, with 9 nucleotides matching TRBD1. CDR3 size: 15 residues. V was clipped by 4 bases and J by 7 bases; unmatched bases: 7. The germline V gene has CDR1 SGHTA and CDR2 FQGNSA. This CDR3 is CASSYGTGRGEKLFF. CDR3 nucleotides: TGTGCCAGCAGCTACGGGACAGGGAGAGGTGAAAAACTGTTTTTT.

V is TRBV28 and J is TRBJ1-6, with 8 bases aligning to TRBD1. The CDR3 sequence is 16 residues long. V gave up 5 bases and J gave up 5 bases; unmatched junction bases: 8. Germline V gene sequence: CDR1 MDHEN, CDR2 SYDVKM. The CDR3 loop reads CASSPPTGADNSPLHF. The CDR3 DNA is TGTGCCAGCAGTCCGCCGACAGGGGCCGATAATTCACCCCTCCACTTT. Combining the CDR3 with reference TRBV28 and TRBJ1-6 gives the whole variable domain DVKVTQSSRYLVKRTGEKVFLECVQDMDHENMFWYRQDPGLGLRLIYFSYDVKMKEKGDIPEGYSVSREKKERFSLILESASTNQTSMYLCASSPPTGADNSPLHFGNGTRLTVT.

The chain has TRBV7-6 and TRBJ2-3, with 7 bases identical to TRBD1. V lost 5 bases and J lost 4; bases outside the gene matches: 12. This CDR3 has 16 amino acids. Germline loops: CDR1 SGHVS, CDR2 FNYEAQ. The CDR3 bases are TGTGCCAGCAGCCCATATTCGAGGGGGCGGGCAGATACGCAGTATTTT. It specifies CASSPYSRGRADTQYF.

This chain joins TRBV30 and TRBJ1-1; tentatively, D is TRBD1 (5 bases). Per the germline V gene, CDR1 is GTSNPN and CDR2 is SVGIG (reference sequence). Trimming removed 3 bases from V and 4 bases from J, with 9 bases in between. This CDR3 is built from 12 residues. This CDR3 reads CAWSGGATEAFF. CDR3 bases: TGTGCCTGGAGCGGGGGTGCCACTGAAGCTTTCTTT.

The chain recombines TRBV5-6 with TRBJ2-7; 7 positions agree with TRBD1. Germline CDR1 SGHDT, CDR2 YYEEEE. The CDR3 runs to 14 residues. With V trimmed by 4 bases and J by 2 bases, 6 bases remained unmatched. The CDR3: CASSTGTDTYEQYF. DNA for the CDR3: TGTGCCAGCAGCACCGGGACAGATACCTACGAGCAGTACTTC.

By its share, this clone is medium-sized. The chain employs TRBV5-4 and TRBJ1-2; 9 bases are a match to TRBD1. The length of the CDR3 is 15 residues. The germline V gene has CDR1 SGHNT and CDR2 YYREEE (reference sequence). The ends lost 4 bases at V and 8 bases at J; junction bases unmatched: 12. CDR3 in DNA: TGTGCCAGCAGCCCGGACCGGGACAGGGCGTGGGGCTACACCTTC. This codes for CASSPDRDRAWGYTF.

The rearrangement uses TRBV5-5 and TRBJ2-7; the D gene is possibly TRBD2 (5 bases). V lost 3 bases and J 5 bases, leaving 15 bases between the germline ends. The CDR3 totals 14 residues. Germline lookup yields CDR1 SGHKS and CDR2 YYEKEE (reference sequence). The CDR3 region is CASSSGWASDEQYF. CDR3 sequence (DNA): TGTGCCAGCAGCTCGGGGTGGGCTTCAGACGAGCAGTACTTC.

The V call is TRBV7-2, the J call TRBJ1-1; perhaps TRBD1 as D (5 bases). V gave up 0 bases and J gave up 6 bases, with 14 bases separating them. This CDR3 is 15 amino acids long. CDR1 is SGHTA and CDR2 is FQGNSA in the germline V gene. The CDR3 spells CASSLAGGRIAEAFF. For the CDR3, the DNA is TGTGCCAGCAGCTTAGCGGGGGGTCGAATCGCTGAAGCTTTCTTT. Combining the CDR3 with reference TRBV7-2 and TRBJ1-1 gives the whole variable domain GAGVSQSPSNKVTEKGKDVELRCDPISGHTALYWYRQSLGQGLEFLIYFQGNSAPDKSGLPSDRFSAERTGGSVSTLTIQRTQQEDSAVYLCASSLAGGRIAEAFFGQGTRLTVV.

V and J are TRBV7-8 and TRBJ1-2; 9 nucleotides align to TRBD1. V shed 0 bases and J 8 bases; nucleotides not matched to a gene: 7. The V gene's germline CDR1 is SGHVS and CDR2 FQNEAQ. This CDR3 has 15 amino acids. CDR3 in DNA: TGTGCCAGCAGCTTAGCCAGGGACAGGGTAGGCGGCTACACCTTC. It yields the protein CASSLARDRVGGYTF.

J is TRBJ2-1 and V is TRBV10-3, with D maybe TRBD1 (5 bases). Germline lookup yields CDR1 ENHRY and CDR2 SYGVKD. Trimming shortened V by 0 bases and J by 9 bases, and 12 bases separated the two germline ends. The CDR3 runs 14 residues. CDR3 nucleotides: TGTGCCATCAGTGAGTCGCAGGGATGGGCTGAGCAGTTCTTC. Encoded protein: CAISESQGWAEQFF.